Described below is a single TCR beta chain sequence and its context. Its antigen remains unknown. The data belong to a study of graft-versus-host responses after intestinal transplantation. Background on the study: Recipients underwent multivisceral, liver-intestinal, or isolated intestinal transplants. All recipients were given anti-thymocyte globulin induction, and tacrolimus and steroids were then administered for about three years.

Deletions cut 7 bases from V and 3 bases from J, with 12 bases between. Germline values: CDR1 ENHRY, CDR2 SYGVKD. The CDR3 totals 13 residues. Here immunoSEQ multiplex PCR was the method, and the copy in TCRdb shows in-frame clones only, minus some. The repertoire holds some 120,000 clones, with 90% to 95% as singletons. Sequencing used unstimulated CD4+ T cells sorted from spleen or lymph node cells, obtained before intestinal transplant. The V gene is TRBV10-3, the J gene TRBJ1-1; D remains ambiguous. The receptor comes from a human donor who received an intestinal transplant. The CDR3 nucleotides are TGTGCCATCACCCACAGAGTTGACACTGAAGCTTTCTTT. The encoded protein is CAITHRVDTEAFF.